This T cell receptor (beta chain) comes out of a study of shared clonotypes between healthy human individuals. The study, taken as a whole, reports: Exclusively blood specimens were collected; tissue repertoires likely differ.

All donors were healthy HIV-negative adults lacking recent acute infections or vaccinations. Using immunoSEQ multiplex PCR, the repertoire was profiled, and TCRdb retains in-frame clones only, with some absent. The sample holds a few hundred thousand clones, 80% to 90% seen once. In this sample, this clone turned up once. Its antigen is undetermined. CDR1 MGHRA and CDR2 YSYEKL come from the germline V gene. The V and J ends lost 3 bases and 0 bases respectively, with 6 bases between them. This CDR3 is built from 13 residues. The clonotype originates from a young man in good health. Input material: memory CD8+ T cells sorted from blood. Sample subset: CD45RO+ cells pooled with CCR7-negative TemRA cells. The chain carries TRBV4-1 and TRBJ2-7, with D uncertain. The CDR3 DNA reads TGCGCCAGCAGCCACTATAGCTCCTACGAGCAGTACTTC. Protein product: CASSHYSSYEQYF.